Following are 31 T cell receptor beta chains from one sample sequenced in a study of T cell changes during pregnancy in multiple sclerosis. Profiling relied on immunoSEQ multiplex PCR, and the TCRdb table lists in-frame clones only, not all of them. The repertoire includes roughly 45,000 clones, 93% of them detected once, and 3% to 4.5% sits in the top ten. The sample in question was CD8+ T cells from peripheral blood mononuclear cells, obtained after pregnancy. These receptors all come from a female donor with multiple sclerosis, enrolled in a pregnancy study.

The chain couples TRBV27 to TRBJ2-1; 7 nucleotides match TRBD2. The CDR3 loop spans 14 amino acids. V lost 6 bases to trimming and J lost 8 bases; unmatched junction nucleotides: 10. Germline V lookup: CDR1 MNHEY, CDR2 SMNVEV (reference sequence). The CDR3 loop reads CASRTLGLVHEQFF. The CDR3 DNA sequence: TGTGCCAGCAGAACACTTGGACTAGTCCATGAGCAGTTCTTC.

The chain recombines TRBV7-3 with TRBJ2-6, with 9 bases that match TRBD1. V was clipped by 0 bases and J by 0 bases; unmatched bases: 9. Per the germline V gene, CDR1 is SGHTA and CDR2 is FQGTGA. The CDR3 loop spans 20 amino acids. CDR3 region: CASSLTGTGYSLSGANVLTF. In DNA, the CDR3 is TGTGCCAGCAGCTTAACGGGGACAGGGTACTCCCTCTCTGGGGCCAACGTCCTGACTTTC.

The chain employs TRBV19 and TRBJ2-7; 13 bases align to TRBD2. After removal of 6 bases from V and 7 bases from J, the junction contained 9 bases not matched to a gene. Per the germline V gene, CDR1 is LNHDA and CDR2 is SQIVND (reference sequence). This CDR3 is built from 15 residues. CDR3 in amino acids: CASSPGLAGQGEQYF. The DNA for the CDR3 is TGTGCCAGTAGCCCGGGACTAGCGGGACAAGGGGAGCAGTACTTC.

The rearrangement joins TRBV9 to TRBJ2-7; 8 bases are shared with TRBD1. The CDR3 is 14 residues long. The trim removed 3 bases at V and 10 bases at J, leaving 12 bases unmatched. Looked up from germline, CDR1 is SGDLS and CDR2 is YYNGEE. CDR3 region: CASSARDRRGAQYF. CDR3 nucleotides: TGTGCCAGCAGCGCTCGGGACAGGCGAGGCGCACAGTACTTC.

The chain joins TRBV27 to TRBJ2-7, with 10 bases aligning to TRBD2. Germline CDR1 and CDR2: MNHEY and SMNVEV (reference sequence). Germline trimming cut 6 bases from V and 5 bases from J; bases unmatched to any gene: 13. The CDR3 is 16 residues long. The CDR3 spells CASRPLPLAGVHEQYF. CDR3 nucleotides: TGTGCCAGCAGGCCCCTCCCTCTAGCGGGAGTCCACGAGCAGTACTTC.

The chain carries TRBV19 and TRBJ2-2, with D unclear. In germline, CDR1 is LNHDA, CDR2 SQIVND (reference sequence). This CDR3 has 16 amino acids. The V gene lost 0 bases and the J gene lost 2 bases, with 10 bases spanning the gap. In nucleotides, the CDR3 is TGTGCCAGTAGTATAGACGGAGAGATAAACACCGGGGAGCTGTTTTTT. Protein product: CASSIDGEINTGELFF.

The chain has TRBV11-2 and TRBJ2-7; TRBD1 aligns across 11 bases. CDR1 is SGHAT and CDR2 is FQNNGV in the germline V gene. Trimming took 0 bases from V and 3 from J; bases not matched to a gene: 7. CDR3 length: 17 amino acids. The CDR3 loop reads CASSLDSWDRGIYEQYF. The CDR3 coding sequence is TGTGCCAGCAGCTTAGATAGCTGGGACAGGGGGATCTACGAGCAGTACTTC.

V usage is TRBV5-4 and J usage is TRBJ2-7; D gene unclear. The ends were cut back, 0 bases at V and 3 bases at J, with 10 bases in the middle. Germline V lookup: CDR1 SGHNT, CDR2 YYREEE (reference sequence). The CDR3 runs to 14 residues. The CDR3 coding sequence is TGTGCCAGCAGCTTGGCCCCCACAGTCTACGAGCAGTACTTC. Translated, it gives CASSLAPTVYEQYF.

This chain joins TRBV15 and TRBJ2-1, with 9 bases identical to TRBD2. Germline V gives CDR1 LNHNV, CDR2 YYDKDF (reference sequence). This CDR3 comprises 16 residues. The trim removed 4 bases at V and 8 bases at J, leaving 12 bases unmatched. CDR3: CATSTPIAGGQDEQFF. DNA for the CDR3: TGTGCCACCAGCACCCCAATCGCGGGGGGGCAGGATGAGCAGTTCTTC.

This chain joins TRBV6-6 and TRBJ2-3, with 9 positions matching TRBD2. J gave up 1 base and V 2 bases, and 1 base lay outside the gene matches. Per germline, CDR1 MNHNY and CDR2 SVGAGI (reference sequence). This CDR3 contains 15 residues. The CDR3 loop reads CASSYAGGRTDTQYF. In DNA, the CDR3 is TGTGCCAGCAGTTACGCGGGGGGGCGCACAGATACGCAGTATTTT.

The J gene is TRBJ2-1, the V gene TRBV27; TRBD1 matches at 10 bases. V lost 8 bases and J lost 6; bases outside the gene matches: 7. The CDR3 length is 14 residues. The V gene's germline CDR1 is MNHEY and CDR2 SMNVEV (reference sequence). The CDR3 sequence is CASGPGQGFNEQFF. CDR3 nucleotide sequence: TGTGCCAGCGGCCCGGGACAGGGGTTCAATGAGCAGTTCTTC.

This chain uses TRBV7-2 with TRBJ2-7; 9 bases are shared with TRBD2. This CDR3 contains 15 residues. Germline V gene data show CDR1 as SGHTA and CDR2 as FQGNSA. V was clipped by 2 bases and J by 7 bases; unmatched bases: 9. Written as DNA, the CDR3 is TGTGCCAGCAGCTTATTGGTAGCGGGAGCCTCGGAGCAGTACTTC. Translated, it gives CASSLLVAGASEQYF.

The chain has TRBV6-1 and TRBJ2-7; D might be TRBD2 (6 bases). Trimming pared 6 bases from V and 4 bases from J, leaving 13 bases between. CDR1 is MNHNS and CDR2 is SASEGT in the germline V gene. This CDR3 is built from 13 residues. CDR3 loop: CASRGRGPYEQYF. The CDR3 nucleotides read TGTGCCAGCAGGGGGCGGGGACCTTACGAGCAGTACTTC.

CDR3 residues: CAISDPPDGSSYNEQFF. CDR3 bases: TGTGCCATCAGTGATCCCCCTGACGGGAGTTCCTACAATGAGCAGTTCTTC. The rearrangement uses TRBV10-3 and TRBJ2-1; possibly TRBD2 for D (6 bases). Germline CDR1 is ENHRY and CDR2 is SYGVKD. The CDR3 is 17 residues long. V lost 3 bases and J lost 1, with 16 bases in between.

The chain uses TRBV4-2 and TRBJ1-2; D possibly corresponds to TRBD1 (6 bases). This CDR3 region has 14 residues. The V gene lost 4 bases and the J gene lost 1 base, with 10 bases spanning the gap. The V gene's germline CDR1 is LGHNA and CDR2 YNFKEQ. CDR3 in amino acids: CASSPDRGNYGYTF. CDR3 coding DNA: TGTGCCAGCAGCCCGGACAGAGGTAACTATGGCTACACCTTC.

The V call is TRBV29-1, the J call TRBJ2-1; TRBD1 agrees at 7 bases. Looked up from germline, CDR1 is SQVTM and CDR2 is ANQGSEA. The CDR3 runs to 15 residues. The V gene end was trimmed by 3 bases and the J gene end by 8 bases; junction bases not matched to a gene: 13. The CDR3 DNA reads as TGCAGCGTTGACCAAAGACAGGGAATCATCGATGAGCAGTTCTTC. Translating it yields CSVDQRQGIIDEQFF.

The V call is TRBV7-9, the J call TRBJ2-1; 11 bases agree with TRBD2. This CDR3 contains 18 residues. Per the germline V gene, CDR1 is SEHNR and CDR2 is FQNEAQ (reference sequence). J lost 0 bases, V lost 3 bases, and 7 bases had no gene match. CDR3 DNA sequence: TGTGCCAGCAGCTTCCCGGGACTAGCGGCTTTCTCCTACAATGAGCAGTTCTTC. Translated: CASSFPGLAAFSYNEQFF.

The chain combines TRBV4-3 with TRBJ2-1, with 9 bases lining up with TRBD2. The germline V gene has CDR1 LGHNA and CDR2 YSLEER. This CDR3 is 17 amino acids long. J gave up 3 bases and V 3 bases, and 9 bases lay outside the gene matches. CDR3: CASSHPRGGALYNEQFF. Here the CDR3 DNA reads TGCGCCAGCAGCCACCCGCGGGGGGGGGCCCTCTACAATGAGCAGTTCTTC.

V and J are TRBV6-1 and TRBJ2-2, with a possible D match to TRBD2 (6 bases). The germline CDR1 and CDR2 sequences are MNHNS and SASEGT. The ends were cut back, 1 base at V and 5 bases at J, with 11 bases in the middle. This CDR3 is 15 amino acids long. CDR3 bases: TGTGCCAGCAGTGAAGAATATGGGGGGACCGGGGAGCTGTTTTTT. Translating gives CASSEEYGGTGELFF.

The CDR3, as DNA: TGTGCCAGCAGGTCCTGGGGAGGGCCCGGACCCTACGAGCAGTACTTC. It is translated as CASRSWGGPGPYEQYF. The chain employs TRBV27 and TRBJ2-7; TRBD2 matches 7 bases. The CDR3 is 16 amino acids. Germline-derived CDR1 and CDR2 are MNHEY and SMNVEV (reference sequence). Losses at the gene ends were 6 bases for V and 2 bases for J; bases not matched to a gene: 13.

V is TRBV6-4 and J is TRBJ2-1; D might be TRBD2 (5 bases). The germline V gene has CDR1 MRHNA and CDR2 SNTAGT. V lost 3 bases and J 2 bases, leaving 5 bases between the germline ends. The CDR3 runs to 13 residues. CDR3 nucleotides: TGTGCCAGCAGTGAGACTACCTACAATGAGCAGTTCTTC. Translated: CASSETTYNEQFF.

The chain employs TRBV5-1 and TRBJ2-7; D is possibly TRBD1 (6 bases). V was clipped by 0 bases and J by 5 bases, with 9 bases between them. This CDR3 comprises 13 residues. Germline V gives CDR1 SGHRS, CDR2 YFSETQ. CDR3 protein: CASSLGGLNEQYF. The CDR3 coding sequence is TGCGCCAGCAGCTTGGGGGGGCTTAACGAGCAGTACTTC.

The V call is TRBV5-8, the J call TRBJ2-1, with 13 bases identical to TRBD2. The V gene end was trimmed by 4 bases and the J gene end by 0 bases; junction bases not matched to a gene: 7. The CDR3 runs 18 residues. Germline V gene lookup returns CDR1 SGHTS and CDR2 YDEGEE. The CDR3 DNA sequence: TGTGCCAGCAGCCGAGGACTAGCGGGGGTCCCCTCCTACAATGAGCAGTTCTTC. Protein: CASSRGLAGVPSYNEQFF.

This chain links TRBV28 with TRBJ2-7, with D possibly TRBD1 on 6 matching bases. Per the germline V gene, CDR1 is MDHEN and CDR2 is SYDVKM. The V end was cut by 4 bases, the J end by 2 bases, with 12 bases between. The CDR3 covers 14 residues. CDR3: CASSSLQGPYEQYF. CDR3 nucleotide sequence: TGTGCCAGCAGTTCCCTACAGGGCCCCTACGAGCAGTACTTC. Drawing the rest from reference TRBV28 and TRBJ2-7, the complete variable domain is DVKVTQSSRYLVKRTGEKVFLECVQDMDHENMFWYRQDPGLGLRLIYFSYDVKMKEKGDIPEGYSVSREKKERFSLILESASTNQTSMYLCASSSLQGPYEQYFGPGTRLTVT.

This chain links TRBV7-9 with TRBJ1-1; D is uncertain. The V and J ends lost 4 bases and 4 bases respectively, with 13 bases between them. There are 14 residues in the CDR3. Germline V gene sequence: CDR1 SEHNR, CDR2 FQNEAQ (reference sequence). The CDR3 coding sequence is TGTGCCAGCAGCTCTCACGGCGGATTCACTGAAGCTTTCTTT. Residues: CASSSHGGFTEAFF.

The chain joins TRBV7-2 to TRBJ2-1; D unclear. CDR1 and CDR2 (germline): SGHTA, FQGNSA. The CDR3 has 16 residues. Trimming took 1 base from V and 2 from J, leaving 12 bases between them. The CDR3 loop reads CASSLGPTRTYNEQFF. DNA for the CDR3: TGTGCCAGCAGCTTAGGCCCCACTCGAACCTACAATGAGCAGTTCTTC.

The J gene is TRBJ2-3, the V gene TRBV19, with 13 bases aligning to TRBD2. Germline CDR1 and CDR2: LNHDA and SQIVND (reference sequence). V trimming: 8 bases; J trimming: 5 bases; junction bases outside the gene matches: 7. The CDR3 covers 15 residues. Here the CDR3 reads CASQGLAGVVDTQYF. The CDR3 DNA sequence: TGTGCCAGTCAAGGACTAGCGGGAGTAGTAGATACGCAGTATTTT.

There are a few counts of this clone. The rearrangement links TRBV2 to TRBJ2-7; a weak D match, TRBD1 (7 bases). Trimming pared 6 bases from V and 2 bases from J, leaving 11 bases between. Germline loops: CDR1 SNHLY, CDR2 FYNNEI. This CDR3 is built from 13 residues. For the CDR3, the DNA is TGTGCCAGCAGCGGGGGACAGCCCTACGAGCAGTACTTC. The encoded protein is CASSGGQPYEQYF. Looking up the rest from reference TRBV2 and TRBJ2-7 gives the full variable domain: EPEVTQTPSHQVTQMGQEVILRCVPISNHLYFYWYRQILGQKVEFLVSFYNNEISEKSEIFDDQFSVERPDGSNFTLKIRSTKLEDSAMYFCASSGGQPYEQYFGPGTRLTVT.

The chain has TRBV6-4 and TRBJ1-3, with a tentative D call TRBD1 (5 bases). Germline-derived CDR1 and CDR2 are MRHNA and SNTAGT. V lost 7 bases and J 0 bases, leaving 25 bases between the germline ends. The CDR3 is made up of 19 amino acids. The CDR3 nucleotides read TGTGCCAGCAACTGGCTCCGGGACTCCTCATGGAGCTCTGGAAACACCATATATTTT. This codes for CASNWLRDSSWSSGNTIYF.

The V gene is TRBV7-3, the J gene TRBJ1-5; D may be TRBD1 (6 bases). In germline, CDR1 is SGHTA, CDR2 FQGTGA. V was clipped by 5 bases and J by 5 bases, with 13 bases between them. The CDR3 has 14 residues. CDR3 bases: TGTGCCAGCAGCCCGACGGGGGGCGATCAGCCCCAGCATTTT. Protein: CASSPTGGDQPQHF.

The V call is TRBV25-1, the J call TRBJ2-7; D unclear. V was cut by 1 base and J by 5 bases, with 9 bases left in between. CDR1 and CDR2 from the germline V gene are MGHDK and SYGVNS. The CDR3 contains 13 residues. The CDR3 region is CASSEFEVHEQYF. DNA for the CDR3: TGTGCCAGCAGTGAATTTGAGGTCCACGAGCAGTACTTC.